This T cell receptor (beta chain) was captured in a study of cytomegalovirus exposure and HLA in healthy donors. General study results and limits: Reportedly, HLA-A and HLA-B alleles of most subjects were accurately predicted from TCR beta.

The CDR3 spans 17 residues. Germline V lookup: CDR1 LGHNA, CDR2 YNFKEQ. Trimming took off 1 base at V and 0 bases at J, with 13 bases between the two ends. Comments on this clone: Its specificity is not known.

In the PCR, 60 Vbeta and 13 Jbeta primers were used. The protocol was immunoSEQ multiplex PCR, while the TCRdb copy is restricted to in-frame clones and leaves out a portion. With 45,000 to 60,000 clones in the sample, the ten largest clones hold 6% to 7%. The specimen was PBMCs. The V and J genes are TRBV4-2 and TRBJ1-3, with D possibly matching TRBD1 (6 bases). The source of this sequence is a woman aged 40 to 50 in good health and CMV-seronegative. This CDR3 reads CASSQVQGMSSGNTIYF. CDR3 sequence (DNA): TGTGCCAGCAGCCAAGTACAGGGCATGAGCTCTGGAAACACCATATATTTT.